This record concerns one T cell receptor beta chain sequence. The table came from immunoSEQ multiplex PCR; TCRdb's copy has only in-frame clones and leaves some out. The sample has approximately 150,000 clones; around 84% are singletons. The CDR3 contains 15 residues. Germline-derived CDR1 and CDR2 are SGHTA and FQGNSA. V dropped 1 base and J dropped 0 bases, with 7 bases sitting between them. The sample comes from a study of blood T cell repertoires in COVID-19. About the study: Italy, Spain and the United States were the sources of the convalescent and acute COVID-19 samples.

The sequencing sample was made of peripheral blood. The chain joins TRBV7-2 to TRBJ1-5; D call uncertain. This sequence originates from a woman of 80 years or more with acute or convalescent COVID-19. Here the CDR3 reads CASSLGQASNQPQHF. In nucleotides, the CDR3 is TGTGCCAGCAGCTTAGGGCAGGCTAGCAATCAGCCCCAGCATTTT.